One T cell receptor beta chain is described in this entry. The antigen remains unidentified. How the authors handled the data: Filtering of immunoSEQ junctional sequences could not match full-length read filtering. Data came from immunoSEQ multiplex PCR; TCRdb stores just in-frame clones and leaves some out. The D gene and trimming were derived from the DNA, and the V and J assignments and clone size from that table. This sample has over 1.5 million clones, with 95% to 99% found just once. The record originates from a study of shared clonotypes between healthy human individuals. Notes on the study in general: Sampling covered nothing but blood. Tissue TCR repertoires likely differ from those found in blood.

Germline V gives CDR1 MDHEN, CDR2 SYDVKM. The length of the CDR3 is 15 residues. The V segment lost 7 bases and the J segment 2 bases; nucleotides outside the gene matches: 7. CD4+ cells underwent separation, giving CD45RA+ naive and CD45RA-negative memory subsets. What was sequenced was naive CD4+ T cells sorted from blood. Subset here: CD45RA+ positively selected. The clonotype originates from a man aged 25 to 40 in good health. V usage is TRBV28 and J usage is TRBJ2-7, with 11 bases identical to TRBD2. The CDR3 sequence is CASTSTSGATYEQYF. CDR3 nucleotides: TGTGCCAGCACATCGACTAGCGGGGCGACCTACGAGCAGTACTTC.